A selection of T cell receptor beta chains follows, all from one sample in a study of cytomegalovirus exposure and HLA in healthy donors. TCRdb's table, derived via immunoSEQ multiplex PCR, lists solely in-frame clones and lacks some. Of under 150,000 clones listed, 82% are singletons. The sequenced material came from PBMCs. Source of these receptors: a male donor in good health and CMV-seronegative. Each CDR3 is given with its conserved first and last residue. D genes are given only for firm matches. For some rows the clone size is stated as once, few or many, or as a class when expanded; others skip it.

TRBD1,NA,TRBJ2-2,TRBV30,TGTGCCTGGTCCGGGACAGGGTACACCGGGGAGCTGTTTTTT,CAWSGTGYTGELFF
TRBD1,NA,TRBJ2-7,TRBV5-1,TGCGCCAGCAGCATCGGGACAGACTACGAGCAGTACTTC,CASSIGTDYEQYF
TRBD2,NA,TRBJ2-7,TRBV5-6,TGTGCCAGCAGCTTAAGCGGGGTCTGGTACGAGCAGTACTTC,CASSLSGVWYEQYF
NA,NA,TRBJ2-7,TRBV4-1,TGCGCCAGCAGCCAAGAAGCGGCCAACTCCTACGAGCAGTACTTC,CASSQEAANSYEQYF
TRBD1,NA,TRBJ2-7,TRBV10-3,TGTGCCATCAGTGACGACAGGGGAGCCTACGAGCAGTACTTC,CAISDDRGAYEQYF
NA,NA,TRBJ2-1,TRBV7-6,TGTGCCAGCAGCCATAAAAGCGGACGCCTTACAATAGAGCAGTTCTTC,CASSHKSGRLTIEQFF
TRBD1,NA,TRBJ1-3,TRBV28,TGTGCCAGCTTTAGCCCAGGGGGTGCGCCTAGAAACACCATATATTTT,CASFSPGGAPRNTIYF
NA,NA,TRBJ1-1,TRBV19,TGTGCCAGTAGTCTACAGGGTTCGCGTTTGAACACTGAAGCTTTCTTT,CASSLQGSRLNTEAFF
NA,few,TRBJ1-1,TRBV28,TGTGCCAGCATTCCCCCGGCAGGCGAAGCTTTCTTT,CASIPPAGEAFF
NA,few,TRBJ1-5,TRBV6-6,TGTGCCAGCAGTTACTCAGGGGAACATCAGCCCCAGCATTTT,CASSYSGEHQPQHF
TRBD1,NA,TRBJ1-4,TRBV7-6,TGTGCCAGCAGTCCCAGTGGGGACAGCAATGAAAAACTGTTTTTT,CASSPSGDSNEKLFF
TRBD2,NA,TRBJ2-7,TRBV7-3,TGTGCCAGCAGCTTGGGGGGAGGGGACGAGCAGTACTTC,CASSLGGGDEQYF
TRBD1,NA,TRBJ2-7,TRBV2,TGTGCCAGCGTCGGACAGGGCTACGAGCAGTACTTC,CASVGQGYEQYF
TRBD1,NA,TRBJ1-1,TRBV13,TGTGCCAGCAGCTCGACAGGGGGATTGGTGAACACTGAAGCTTTCTTT,CASSSTGGLVNTEAFF
TRBD1,NA,TRBJ2-5,TRBV27,TGTGCCAGCAGTCTAACAGGGGGCGCGGAGACCCAGTACTTC,CASSLTGGAETQYF
NA,NA,TRBJ2-5,TRBV2,TGTGCCAGCACTAGGGAGGCGGGTGAGACCCAGTACTTC,CASTREAGETQYF
NA,NA,TRBJ2-1,TRBV11-3,TGTGCCAGCAGCTATTCAGGGTTGACCTACAATGAGCAGTTCTTC,CASSYSGLTYNEQFF
NA,NA,TRBJ2-5,TRBV5-1,TGCGCCAGCAGCGTCAGGCGCCAAGAGACCCAGTACTTC,CASSVRRQETQYF
TRBD2,once,TRBJ2-1,TRBV27,TGTGCCAGCAGTTTGTCAACTAGCGGGGGGAATGAGCAGTTCTTC,CASSLSTSGGNEQFF
TRBD1,NA,TRBJ2-7,TRBV6-6,TGTGCCAGCAGAGAACAGGGGCCCCCCGCCTACGAGCAGTACTTC,CASREQGPPAYEQYF
TRBD2,NA,TRBJ2-6,TRBV7-6,TGTGCCAGCAGCCCGTGGACTAGCGGGAGAGCTGGGGCCAACGTCCTGACTTTC,CASSPWTSGRAGANVLTF
TRBD1,NA,TRBJ1-2,TRBV7-9,TGTGCCAGCAGCCGGGACAGGGGAAAGGACTATGGCTACACCTTC,CASSRDRGKDYGYTF
TRBD1,NA,TRBJ1-1,TRBV4-1,TGCGCCAGCAGTTACCAGGGGGCGGGTGGGGCTTTCTTT,CASSYQGAGGAFF
NA,NA,TRBJ2-7,TRBV6-1,TGTGCCAGCAGTGAACAGGACTCTAGCTCCTACGAGCAGTACTTC,CASSEQDSSSYEQYF
TRBD1,NA,TRBJ2-7,TRBV4-1,TGCGCCAGCAGCCAACTACCGGGACAGGGAACCTACGAGCAGTACTTC,CASSQLPGQGTYEQYF
TRBD2,NA,TRBJ2-5,TRBV9,TGTGCCAGCAGCGTAGATCAAGCGGGGGGGGAGACCCAGTACTTC,CASSVDQAGGETQYF
NA,NA,TRBJ2-7,TRBV7-6,TGTGCCAGCAGCTCCCAGGTAACTCCGAGCTCCTACGAGCAGTACTTC,CASSSQVTPSSYEQYF
NA,NA,TRBJ1-1,TRBV4-1,TGCGCCAGCAGCCAATATGCGCGGGCGAACACTGAAGCTTTCTTT,CASSQYARANTEAFF
TRBD1,once,TRBJ2-1,TRBV9,TGTGCCAGCAGCGCCACCGGGACAGGGGGCTATGAGCAGTTCTTC,CASSATGTGGYEQFF
TRBD2,NA,TRBJ2-1,TRBV10-3,TGTGCCATCAGTGAGGGGGCTAGCGGGGGTAATGAGCAGTTCTTC,CAISEGASGGNEQFF
NA,NA,TRBJ2-3,TRBV7-2,TGTGCCAGCAGCTTCGGCACAGATACGCAGTATTTT,CASSFGTDTQYF